This T cell receptor beta chain derives from a study of blood T cell repertoires in COVID-19. This CDR3 has 14 amino acids. Germline V gene lookup returns CDR1 MRHNA and CDR2 SNTAGT. Unmatched junction bases numbered 4, after V lost 4 bases and J lost 3 bases. Data came from immunoSEQ multiplex PCR; TCRdb stores just in-frame clones and leaves some out. This sample has roughly 290,000 clones, with 80% to 90% found just once. The TCR comes from a woman in her 30s who had recovered from COVID-19. Sequencing was done on a sample of PBMCs or T cells enriched from blood (not recorded which). The rearrangement joins TRBV6-4 to TRBJ1-2, with 8 bases lining up with TRBD1. CDR3 nucleotides: TGTGCCAGCAGTGGGCCGGGACAGGACTATGGCTACACCTTC. It specifies CASSGPGQDYGYTF.